Listed below are T cell receptor beta chains from one sample, sequenced in a study of cytomegalovirus exposure and HLA in healthy donors. Profiling relied on immunoSEQ multiplex PCR, and the TCRdb table lists in-frame clones only, not all of them. The data show over 150,000 clones, around 80% seen once. The sequencing input was PBMCs. Receptors were obtained from a man in his forties in good health and CMV-seronegative. Each CDR3 is given with its conserved first and last residue. Fields, in order: V gene, D gene, J gene, CDR3 protein. D genes are given only for firm matches.

V: TRBV5-1
D: .
J: TRBJ2-7
CDR3: CASSLEGGRGSSYEQYF

V: TRBV29-1
D: TRBD1
J: TRBJ2-5
CDR3: CSVRGQGFLETQYF

V: TRBV18
D: TRBD2
J: TRBJ2-5
CDR3: CASSQGLADQETQYF

V: TRBV9
D: .
J: TRBJ1-3
CDR3: CASSVEINENTIYF

V: TRBV5-1
D: .
J: TRBJ1-2
CDR3: CASSWSGFDYGYTF

V: TRBV28
D: .
J: TRBJ2-7
CDR3: CASRFIGSYEQYF

V: TRBV25-1
D: .
J: TRBJ2-7
CDR3: CASSAVADYEQYF

V: TRBV7-3
D: TRBD2
J: TRBJ2-1
CDR3: CASSLGIAGGYNEQFF

V: TRBV5-1
D: .
J: TRBJ2-1
CDR3: CASSLPSGTDNEQFF

V: TRBV19
D: .
J: TRBJ2-7
CDR3: CASGSGLKVYEQYF

V: TRBV7-2
D: .
J: TRBJ1-4
CDR3: CASSLLARGEKLFF

V: TRBV7-2
D: TRBD1
J: TRBJ1-6
CDR3: CASRGQGNSPLHF

V: TRBV30
D: TRBD1
J: TRBJ1-6
CDR3: CAWSPMTGTSSYNSPLHF

V: TRBV9
D: TRBD1
J: TRBJ2-7
CDR3: CASSVQGAPNEQYF

V: TRBV9
D: TRBD2
J: TRBJ2-7
CDR3: CASSVAPGGYEQYF

V: TRBV5-1
D: TRBD1
J: TRBJ1-4
CDR3: CASSPGQGAATNEKLFF

V: TRBV6-5
D: TRBD1
J: TRBJ1-1
CDR3: CASSYAQGAQVFEAFF